The rows below give T cell receptor beta chains drawn from one sample of a study of cytomegalovirus exposure and HLA in healthy donors. Libraries were prepared by immunoSEQ multiplex PCR; TCRdb keeps only in-frame clonotypes and omits some of them. The table has over 95,000 clones, over 75% seen once. The sequencing sample was made of PBMCs. Receptors originate from a woman aged 25-40 years in good health and CMV-seropositive. The CDR3 runs from the conserved cysteine through the conserved F or W. D genes are given only for firm matches. For some rows the clone size is stated as once, few or many, or as a class when expanded; others skip it.

TRBV2	few	.	TRBJ1-1	TGTGCCAGCAGTCCGCCCAGCGCCACTGAAGCTTTCTTT	CASSPPSATEAFF
TRBV6-5	.	TRBD1	TRBJ1-2	TGTGCCAGCAGCAACCGGGACAGCTATGGCTACACCTTC	CASSNRDSYGYTF
TRBV5-1	few	.	TRBJ1-1	TGCGCCAGCAGCATTCAGGAGAACACTGAAGCTTTCTTT	CASSIQENTEAFF
TRBV5-1	.	.	TRBJ1-4	TGCGCCAGCAGCTTGGGGACAGATAATGAAAAACTGTTTTTT	CASSLGTDNEKLFF
TRBV10-3	.	.	TRBJ2-3	TGTGCCATCAGTGAGACAGTCGGTCTCACAGATACGCAGTATTTT	CAISETVGLTDTQYF
TRBV6-5	.	TRBD1	TRBJ1-2	TGTGCCAGCAGTTACCGGGGACAGTCATATGGCTACACCTTC	CASSYRGQSYGYTF
TRBV14	.	.	TRBJ1-1	TGTGCCAGCAGCCAAGTTTGGGGGCGGAACACTGAAGCTTTCTTT	CASSQVWGRNTEAFF
TRBV4-1	.	TRBD1	TRBJ1-2	TGCGCCAGCAGCCATGTGACCGGGACAGAACTCTACTTGAACTATGGCTACACCTTC	CASSHVTGTELYLNYGYTF
TRBV5-1	.	TRBD2	TRBJ2-5	TGCGCCAGCAGACCCGGGACTAGCGGGTCCGAGACCCAGTACTTC	CASRPGTSGSETQYF
TRBV4-1	few	.	TRBJ2-3	TGCGCCAGCAGCCCAGGATCAAATACGCAGTATTTT	CASSPGSNTQYF
TRBV10-1	.	TRBD2	TRBJ2-1	TGCGCCAGCAGTGATGGGGGGACTAGCGGGGGGGCTGGGTACAATGAGCAGTTCTTC	CASSDGGTSGGAGYNEQFF
TRBV5-1	.	TRBD1	TRBJ2-7	TGCGCCAGCAGCTCAGGCGGACAGGGCTACGAGCAGTACTTC	CASSSGGQGYEQYF
TRBV4-2	.	.	TRBJ2-7	TGTGCCAGCAGCCAAGCGGCGGGACAGCGGATGAGGGACGAGCAGTACTTC	CASSQAAGQRMRDEQYF
TRBV2	.	TRBD2	TRBJ2-5	TGTGCCAGCAGGCAAGGGACTAGCGGGGATATGGAGACCCAGTACTTC	CASRQGTSGDMETQYF
TRBV4-1	.	TRBD2	TRBJ2-5	TGCGCCAGCAGCCGCGACGGGACTAGCTTTGGGACCCAGTACTTC	CASSRDGTSFGTQYF
TRBV18	.	.	TRBJ2-5	TGTGCCAGCTCACCACGACTAGAAGAGACCCAGTACTTC	CASSPRLEETQYF
TRBV18	.	.	TRBJ2-1	TGTGCCAGCTCACCCGTCCCAGGGAGCGAAGGGGGCAATGAGCAGTTCTTC	CASSPVPGSEGGNEQFF
TRBV19	.	.	TRBJ1-2	TGTGCCAGTAGTATAGCCGGGATCCCCTACTATGGCTACACCTTC	CASSIAGIPYYGYTF
TRBV5-1	.	.	TRBJ1-5	TGCGCCAGCAGCTTGGGTACAAATGGCAATCAGCCCCAGCATTTT	CASSLGTNGNQPQHF
TRBV2	once	.	TRBJ1-1	TGTGCCAGCAGTGACGGTGTGTTAGAATCGAACACTGAAGCTTTCTTT	CASSDGVLESNTEAFF
TRBV4-1	.	.	TRBJ2-5	TGCGCCAGCAGCCAAGGACAGCTCGCCGAGACCCAGTACTTC	CASSQGQLAETQYF
TRBV11-1	.	.	TRBJ1-1	TGTGCCAGCAGCTTCAGTGCATACACTGAAGCTTTCTTT	CASSFSAYTEAFF
TRBV4-2	.	TRBD1	TRBJ2-1	TGTGCCAGCAGCCAAGGTGTGGGACAGGGGGAAATCTACAATGAGCAGTTCTTC	CASSQGVGQGEIYNEQFF
TRBV30	few	.	TRBJ1-5	TGTGCCTGGAGTGGAGGGGGTAGTCAGCCCCAGCATTTT	CAWSGGGSQPQHF
TRBV15	.	.	TRBJ2-5	TGTGCCACCAGCAGAGATCGCGGTAGCTACCAAGAGACCCAGTACTTC	CATSRDRGSYQETQYF
TRBV7-6	.	TRBD1	TRBJ1-1	TGTGCCACCTCCGGGACAGGGCGGAACACTGAAGCTTTCTTT	CATSGTGRNTEAFF
TRBV5-1	.	TRBD2	TRBJ2-5	TGCGCCAGCAGCCCGGGGGGGCAGGAGCAAGAGACCCAGTACTTC	CASSPGGQEQETQYF
TRBV27	.	.	TRBJ2-3	TGTGCCAGCAGTTTATATCGAGGTCTCACAGATACGCAGTATTTT	CASSLYRGLTDTQYF
TRBV10-3	few	.	TRBJ2-7	TGTGCCATCAGTGAGGGGGAGGCGAAACTCTACGAGCAGTACTTC	CAISEGEAKLYEQYF
TRBV7-9	.	TRBD1	TRBJ2-5	TGTGCCAGCAGCCAAGGGACAGTCCAAGAGACCCAGTACTTC	CASSQGTVQETQYF
TRBV6-5	.	TRBD1	TRBJ1-2	TGTGCCAGCAGTTACTCGGGACAGTCTAACTATGGCTACACCTTC	CASSYSGQSNYGYTF
TRBV7-9	.	.	TRBJ2-2	TGTGCCAGCAGTTCTAACACCGGGGAGCTGTTTTTT	CASSSNTGELFF
TRBV9	once	.	TRBJ1-2	TGTGCCAGCAGCGTAGTGGGGGCTGGATATGGCTACACCTTC	CASSVVGAGYGYTF
TRBV7-6	.	.	TRBJ2-5	TGTGCCAGCAGCGGGACTTTCTGGGAGACCCAGTACTTC	CASSGTFWETQYF
TRBV6-1	.	.	TRBJ1-3	TGTGCCAGCAGTGAGGGCGGAAACACCATATATTTT	CASSEGGNTIYF
TRBV5-6	.	TRBD2	TRBJ2-7	TGTGCCAGCAGCTTGGTAGGACTAGCGGGACACGAGCAGTACTTC	CASSLVGLAGHEQYF
TRBV4-1	.	TRBD1	TRBJ1-5	TGCGCCAGCAGCCAAGAAAGGACAGGGAGCACTCAGCCCCAGCATTTT	CASSQERTGSTQPQHF
TRBV10-3	once	.	TRBJ2-1	TGTGCCATCAGTGATGTCTCCCAGGGAAGGAATGAGCAGTTCTTC	CAISDVSQGRNEQFF
TRBV14	.	.	TRBJ2-2	TGTGCCAGCAGCCAAGTTCAGAAAAGGAACACCGGGGAGCTGTTTTTT	CASSQVQKRNTGELFF
TRBV5-1	once	.	TRBJ1-1	TGCGCCAGCAGCTTGGACAGGGTGGGCACTGAAGCTTTCTTT	CASSLDRVGTEAFF
TRBV7-9	.	TRBD1	TRBJ2-3	TGTGCCAGCAGCTTAGTTGGGCAGGGGGCTGTGGATACGCAGTATTTT	CASSLVGQGAVDTQYF
TRBV7-9	few	.	TRBJ2-1	TGTGCCAGCAGCTTAGTGCTAGAGTCCTACAATGAGCAGTTCTTC	CASSLVLESYNEQFF
TRBV10-3	.	.	TRBJ1-5	TGTGCCATCAGTGAAGGGCAGGGAAGCAATCAGCCCCAGCATTTT	CAISEGQGSNQPQHF
TRBV4-2	.	.	TRBJ2-5	TGTGCCAGCAGCCAAGACCGGGAGACCCAGTACTTC	CASSQDRETQYF
TRBV14	.	TRBD1	TRBJ2-1	TGTGCCAGCAGCCTTCTTCTTGCAGGGGGCTTGGAGCAGTTCTTC	CASSLLLAGGLEQFF
TRBV11-1	.	.	TRBJ1-2	TGTGCCAGCAGCTTAGCGGTCGCAGGATATGGCTACACCTTC	CASSLAVAGYGYTF
TRBV5-6	.	TRBD2	TRBJ2-5	TGTGCCAGCAGACCACCCGAGGGACTAGCGGGAGGGGAGGAGACCCAGTACTTC	CASRPPEGLAGGEETQYF
TRBV9	.	TRBD2	TRBJ2-1	TGTGCCAGCAGCGTAGAGAGCGGGGGTATGTTTGTGGATGAGCAGTTCTTC	CASSVESGGMFVDEQFF
TRBV10-1	.	.	TRBJ1-5	TGCGCCAGCAGATGGCAGGGATACAATCAGCCCCAGCATTTT	CASRWQGYNQPQHF
TRBV7-8	.	TRBD1	TRBJ1-2	TGTGCCAGCAGCTTAGCACTGGACAGGGTATATGGCTACACCTTC	CASSLALDRVYGYTF
TRBV14	.	.	TRBJ1-1	TGTGCCAGCAGCCAAGATGGCGAGGCAGTGAACACTGAAGCTTTCTTT	CASSQDGEAVNTEAFF
TRBV19	.	TRBD1	TRBJ1-1	TGTGCCAGTAGTTTCGGGACAGGCCTGTCTGGCGCTGAAGCTTTCTTT	CASSFGTGLSGAEAFF
TRBV11-3	few	TRBD2	TRBJ2-5	TGTGCCAGCAGCTTAGAGACTAGCGGGAGTGGGGAGCAGTACTTC	CASSLETSGSGEQYF
TRBV2	.	TRBD2	TRBJ2-1	TGTGCCAGCACACCTTTCGGGACTAGCGGCAATGAGCAGTTCTTC	CASTPFGTSGNEQFF
TRBV9	.	TRBD2	TRBJ2-3	TGTGCCAGCAGCATAAGAGCGGGAGTCTCGAAAATAGATACGCAGTATTTT	CASSIRAGVSKIDTQYF
TRBV5-1	.	TRBD2	TRBJ2-7	TGCGCCAGCACTTCTAGCGGGACCACCTACGAGCAGTACTTC	CASTSSGTTYEQYF
TRBV29-1	.	.	TRBJ1-2	TGCAGCGTTGCTGGACAGCCCGGATCTGGCTACACCTTC	CSVAGQPGSGYTF
TRBV15	.	.	TRBJ2-5	TGTGCCACCAGCAGAGATTTGAGTAGCGAAGAGACCCAGTACTTC	CATSRDLSSEETQYF
TRBV30	.	.	TRBJ1-1	TGTGCCTGGAGTGTGTCAGAAGCTTTCTTT	CAWSVSEAFF